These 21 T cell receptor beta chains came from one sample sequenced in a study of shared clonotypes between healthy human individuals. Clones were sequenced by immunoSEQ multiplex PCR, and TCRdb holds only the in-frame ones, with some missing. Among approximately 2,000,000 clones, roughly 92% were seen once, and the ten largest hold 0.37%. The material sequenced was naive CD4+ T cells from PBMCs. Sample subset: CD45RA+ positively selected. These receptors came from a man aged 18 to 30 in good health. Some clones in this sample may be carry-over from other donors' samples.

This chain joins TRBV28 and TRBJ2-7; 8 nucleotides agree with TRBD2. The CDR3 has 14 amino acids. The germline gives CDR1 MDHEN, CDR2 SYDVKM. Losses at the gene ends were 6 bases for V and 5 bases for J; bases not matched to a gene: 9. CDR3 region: CASRWVSGSHEQYF. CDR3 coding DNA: TGTGCCAGCAGATGGGTCAGCGGGAGCCACGAGCAGTACTTC.

The CDR3, as DNA: TGTGCCAGCAGCCAATCCCGAGCTCGCGGCTACACCTTC. Translated, it gives CASSQSRARGYTF. The V and J genes are TRBV14 and TRBJ1-2; D unresolved. V lost 2 bases, J lost 8 bases, and 12 bases lay in between. CDR3 size: 13 residues. The germline CDR1 and CDR2 sequences are SGHDN and FVKESK.

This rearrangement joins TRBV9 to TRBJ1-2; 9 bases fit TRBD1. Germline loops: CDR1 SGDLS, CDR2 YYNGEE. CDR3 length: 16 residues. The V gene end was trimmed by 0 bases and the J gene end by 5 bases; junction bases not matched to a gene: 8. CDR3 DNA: TGTGCCAGCAGCGTAGCTTTAATGGGACAGGGTTATGGCTACACCTTC. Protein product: CASSVALMGQGYGYTF. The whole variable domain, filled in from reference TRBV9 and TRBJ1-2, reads DSGVTQTPKHLITATGQRVTLRCSPRSGDLSVYWYQQSLDQGLQFLIQYYNGEERAKGNILERFSAQQFPDLHSELNLSSLELGDSALYFCASSVALMGQGYGYTFGSGTRLTVV.

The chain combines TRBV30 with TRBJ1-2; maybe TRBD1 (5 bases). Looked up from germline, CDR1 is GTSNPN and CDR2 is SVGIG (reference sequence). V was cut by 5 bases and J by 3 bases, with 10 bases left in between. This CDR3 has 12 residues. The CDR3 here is CAWGQGHYGYTF. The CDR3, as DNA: TGTGCCTGGGGCCAGGGCCACTATGGCTACACCTTC.

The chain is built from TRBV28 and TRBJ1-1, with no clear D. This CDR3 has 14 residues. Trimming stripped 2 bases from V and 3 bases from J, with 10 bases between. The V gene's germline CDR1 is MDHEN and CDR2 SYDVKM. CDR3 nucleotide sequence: TGTGCCAGCAGTTTAGCCCTCACGTACACTGAAGCTTTCTTT. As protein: CASSLALTYTEAFF.

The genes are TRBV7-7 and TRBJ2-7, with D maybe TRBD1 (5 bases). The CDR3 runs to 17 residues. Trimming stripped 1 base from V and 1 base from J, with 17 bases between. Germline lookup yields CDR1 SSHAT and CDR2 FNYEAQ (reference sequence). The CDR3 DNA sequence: TGTGCCAGCAGCTTAGAACAGGCCATCTTAAGATCCTACGAGCAGTACTTC. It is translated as CASSLEQAILRSYEQYF. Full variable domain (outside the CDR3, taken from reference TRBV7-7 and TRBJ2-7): GAGVSQSPRYKVTKRGQDVTLRCDPISSHATLYWYQQALGQGPEFLTYFNYEAQPDKSGLPSDRFSAERPEGSISTLTIQRTEQRDSAMYRCASSLEQAILRSYEQYFGPGTRLTVT.

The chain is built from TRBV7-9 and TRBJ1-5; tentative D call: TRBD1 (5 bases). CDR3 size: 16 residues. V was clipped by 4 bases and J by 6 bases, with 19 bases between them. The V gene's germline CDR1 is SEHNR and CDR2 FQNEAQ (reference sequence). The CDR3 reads CASSSPGTGRGQPQHF. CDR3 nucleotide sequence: TGTGCCAGCAGCTCTCCGGGGACCGGAAGGGGTCAGCCCCAGCATTTT.

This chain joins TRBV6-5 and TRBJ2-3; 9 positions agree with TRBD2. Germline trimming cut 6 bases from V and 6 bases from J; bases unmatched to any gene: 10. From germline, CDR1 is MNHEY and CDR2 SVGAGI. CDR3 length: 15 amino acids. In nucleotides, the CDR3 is TGTGCCAGCAGACCCTATAGCGGGAGTCGTGATACGCAGTATTTT. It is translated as CASRPYSGSRDTQYF.

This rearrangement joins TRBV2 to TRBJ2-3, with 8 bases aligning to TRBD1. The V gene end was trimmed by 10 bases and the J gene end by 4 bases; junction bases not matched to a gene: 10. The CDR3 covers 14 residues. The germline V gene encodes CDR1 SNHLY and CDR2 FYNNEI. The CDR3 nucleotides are TGTGCCAACCCCATAGACAGGGGACCAGATACGCAGTATTTT. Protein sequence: CANPIDRGPDTQYF.

CDR3 DNA: TGTGCCAGCTCACCACTAGCCCAGCGTAACACCGGGGAGCTGTTTTTT. Protein sequence: CASSPLAQRNTGELFF. J is TRBJ2-2 and V is TRBV18, with D hard to call. V dropped 1 base and J dropped 2 bases, with 11 bases sitting between them. The V gene's germline CDR1 is KGHSH and CDR2 LQKENI. CDR3 length equals 16 residues.

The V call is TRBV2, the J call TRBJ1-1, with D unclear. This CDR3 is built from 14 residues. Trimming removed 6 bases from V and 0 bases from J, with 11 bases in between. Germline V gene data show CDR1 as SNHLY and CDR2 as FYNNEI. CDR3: CASSAARLNTEAFF. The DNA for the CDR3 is TGTGCCAGCAGCGCGGCCAGACTGAACACTGAAGCTTTCTTT.

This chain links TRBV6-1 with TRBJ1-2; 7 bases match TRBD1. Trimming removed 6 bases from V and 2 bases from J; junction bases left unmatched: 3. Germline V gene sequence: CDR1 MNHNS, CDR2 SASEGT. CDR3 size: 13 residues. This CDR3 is CASRTTGNYGYTF. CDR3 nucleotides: TGTGCCAGCAGAACGACAGGGAACTATGGCTACACCTTC.

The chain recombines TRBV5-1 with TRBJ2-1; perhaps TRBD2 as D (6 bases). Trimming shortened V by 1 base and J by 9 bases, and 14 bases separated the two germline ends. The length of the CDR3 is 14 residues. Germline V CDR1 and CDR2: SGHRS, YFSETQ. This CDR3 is CASSLPGAVREQFF. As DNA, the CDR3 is TGCGCCAGCAGCTTGCCGGGAGCCGTACGTGAGCAGTTCTTC. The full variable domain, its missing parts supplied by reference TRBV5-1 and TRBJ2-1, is KAGVTQTPRYLIKTRGQQVTLSCSPISGHRSVSWYQQTPGQGLQFLFEYFSETQRNKGNFPGRFSGRQFSNSRSEMNVSTLELGDSALYLCASSLPGAVREQFFGPGTRLTVL.

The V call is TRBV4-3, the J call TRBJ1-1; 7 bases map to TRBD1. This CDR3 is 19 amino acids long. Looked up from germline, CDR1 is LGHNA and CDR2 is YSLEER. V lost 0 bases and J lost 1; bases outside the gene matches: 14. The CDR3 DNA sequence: TGCGCCAGCAGCCAAGAAGTCTTAGGATGGGGACAGACGAACACTGAAGCTTTCTTT. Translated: CASSQEVLGWGQTNTEAFF.

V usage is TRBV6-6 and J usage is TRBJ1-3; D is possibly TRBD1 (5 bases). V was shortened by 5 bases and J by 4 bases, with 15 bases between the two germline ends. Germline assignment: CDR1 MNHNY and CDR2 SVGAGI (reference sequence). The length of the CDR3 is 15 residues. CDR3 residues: CASSRPGGSGNTIYF. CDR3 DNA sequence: TGTGCCAGCAGTAGACCGGGGGGGTCGGGAAACACCATATATTTT.

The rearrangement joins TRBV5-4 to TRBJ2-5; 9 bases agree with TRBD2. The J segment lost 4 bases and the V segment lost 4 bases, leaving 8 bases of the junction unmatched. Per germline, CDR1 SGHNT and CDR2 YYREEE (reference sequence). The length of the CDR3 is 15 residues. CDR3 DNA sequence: TGTGCCAGCAGCCGGCCGGGACTAGCAGGAGAGACCCAGTACTTC. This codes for CASSRPGLAGETQYF. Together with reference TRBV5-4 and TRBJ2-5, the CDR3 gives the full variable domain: ETGVTQSPTHLIKTRGQQVTLRCSSQSGHNTVSWYQQALGQGPQFIFQYYREEENGRGNFPPRFSGLQFPNYSSELNVNALELDDSALYLCASSRPGLAGETQYFGPGTRLLVL.

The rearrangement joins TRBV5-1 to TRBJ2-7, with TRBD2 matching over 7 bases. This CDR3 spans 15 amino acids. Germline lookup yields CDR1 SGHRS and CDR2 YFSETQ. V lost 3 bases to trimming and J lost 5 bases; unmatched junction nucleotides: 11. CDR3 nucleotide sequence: TGCGCCAGCAGCTCGTCTTACGGGGGAGGGGACGAGCAGTACTTC. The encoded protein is CASSSSYGGGDEQYF. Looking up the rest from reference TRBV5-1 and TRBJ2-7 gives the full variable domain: KAGVTQTPRYLIKTRGQQVTLSCSPISGHRSVSWYQQTPGQGLQFLFEYFSETQRNKGNFPGRFSGRQFSNSRSEMNVSTLELGDSALYLCASSSSYGGGDEQYFGPGTRLTVT.

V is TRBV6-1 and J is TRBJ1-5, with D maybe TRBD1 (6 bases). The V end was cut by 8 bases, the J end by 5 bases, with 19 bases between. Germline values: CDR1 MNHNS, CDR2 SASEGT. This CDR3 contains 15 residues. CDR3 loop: CASLSVQGSYQPQHF. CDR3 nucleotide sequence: TGTGCCAGCTTGAGCGTGCAGGGGAGTTATCAGCCCCAGCATTTT.

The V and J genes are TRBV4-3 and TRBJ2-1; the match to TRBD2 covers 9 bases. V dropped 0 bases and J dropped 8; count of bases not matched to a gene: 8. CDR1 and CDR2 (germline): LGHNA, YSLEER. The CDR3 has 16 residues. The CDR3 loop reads CASSQDLSGRADEQFF. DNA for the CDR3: TGCGCCAGCAGCCAAGATCTTAGCGGGAGAGCCGATGAGCAGTTCTTC.

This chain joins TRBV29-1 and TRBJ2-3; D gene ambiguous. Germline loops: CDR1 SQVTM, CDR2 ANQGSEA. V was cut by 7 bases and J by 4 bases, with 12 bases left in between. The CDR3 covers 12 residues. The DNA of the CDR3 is TGCAGCGCTGGCACGGTTGCAGATACGCAGTATTTT. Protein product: CSAGTVADTQYF.

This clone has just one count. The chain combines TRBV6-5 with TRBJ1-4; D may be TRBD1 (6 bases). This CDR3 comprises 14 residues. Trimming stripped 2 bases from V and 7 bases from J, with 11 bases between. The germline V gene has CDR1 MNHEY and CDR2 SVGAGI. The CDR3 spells CASSYGGLGEKLFF. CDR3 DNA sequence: TGTGCCAGCAGTTACGGGGGGCTGGGTGAAAAACTGTTTTTT.